The 32 T cell receptor beta chains in this list originate from one sample, sequenced in a study of blood T cells in healthy people across ages. Primed by a sample-barcoded 5' primer and a J-beta primer mix, a second PCR proceeded for about 6 to 11 cycles. TCRdb ran MiXCR on the 5' RACE reads and lists one entry per CDR3 protein. The repertoire holds about 900,000 distinct CDR3 sequences, with 40% to 60% as singletons. Sequenced sample: blood. These receptors were taken from a man aged 25-40 years in good health.

The rearrangement links TRBV7-6 to TRBJ2-1; D not certain. The germline V gene encodes CDR1 SGHVS and CDR2 FNYEAQ. This CDR3 comprises 11 residues. V lost 5 bases to trimming and J lost 8 bases, with 7 bases between them. CDR3 sequence: CASSQKDEQFF. CDR3 sequence (DNA): TGTGCCAGCAGCCAAAAGGATGAGCAGTTCTTC.

In its sample, this clonotype was seen many times. The gene calls are TRBV20-1 and TRBJ1-2, with 9 bases that match TRBD1. The germline gives CDR1 DFQATT, CDR2 SNEGSKA (reference sequence). The length of the CDR3 is 13 residues. V was pared by 5 bases and J by 3 bases, with 4 bases of the junction left unmatched. The CDR3 loop reads CSARTGGDYGYTF. In nucleotides, the CDR3 is TGCAGTGCTCGAACAGGGGGCGACTATGGCTACACCTTC.

In this sample, this clonotype turned up a few times. The V gene is TRBV4-3, the J gene TRBJ2-7; D may be TRBD1 or TRBD2 (5 bases each). The CDR3 runs 15 residues. Germline V gene sequence: CDR1 LGHNA, CDR2 YSLEER. The ends were cut back, 0 bases at V and 2 bases at J, with 11 bases in the middle. As DNA, the CDR3 is TGCGCCAGCAGCCAAGACTGGGGGTCTGCCTACGAGCAGTACTTC. Protein: CASSQDWGSAYEQYF.

This clonotype was seen ten or more times. This sequence joins TRBV12-3 or TRBV12-4 and TRBJ1-1, with D unclear. This CDR3 comprises 13 residues. V was shortened by 7 bases and J by 0 bases, with 9 bases between the two germline ends. The CDR3: CASITDLNTEAFF. CDR3 bases: TGTGCCAGCATTACGGACCTGAACACTGAAGCTTTCTTT.

The chain joins TRBV20-1 to TRBJ2-7; TRBD1 agrees at 7 bases. This CDR3 comprises 15 residues. J lost 2 bases, V lost 6 bases, and 13 bases had no gene match. The V gene's germline CDR1 is DFQATT and CDR2 SNEGSKA (reference sequence). CDR3 coding DNA: TGCAGTGCGGATAAAAGAGGGGGCACTACCTACGAGCAGTACTTC. Residues: CSADKRGGTTYEQYF.

The chain carries TRBV18 and TRBJ1-4; D is perhaps TRBD1 (5 bases). Germline CDR1 reads KGHSH; CDR2 reads LQKENI. V lost 6 bases to trimming and J lost 0 bases, with 11 bases between them. This CDR3 is 15 amino acids long. CDR3 protein: CASSQQEATNEKLFF. As DNA, the CDR3 is TGTGCCAGCTCTCAACAGGAAGCAACTAATGAAAAACTGTTTTTT.

For the CDR3, the DNA is TGCGCCAGCAGCCAAACCGCGTTGGATCAGCCCCAGCATTTT. Translation: CASSQTALDQPQHF. This rearrangement joins TRBV4-3 to TRBJ1-5; D remains unclear. V was pared by 2 bases and J by 5 bases, with 10 bases between. Germline CDR1 reads LGHNA; CDR2 reads YSLEER. The CDR3 is 14 amino acids.

This clonotype occurred a few times. The chain has TRBV3-1 and TRBJ1-2; D perhaps matches TRBD1 (6 bases). This CDR3 comprises 14 residues. The germline V gene has CDR1 LGHDT and CDR2 YNNKEL (reference sequence). V dropped 3 bases and J dropped 4 bases, with 12 bases sitting between them. CDR3 nucleotides: TGTGCCAGCAGCCAGAAAGGGGGACTCTATGGCTACACCTTC. Translation: CASSQKGGLYGYTF. Filled out from reference TRBV3-1 and TRBJ1-2, the complete variable domain reads DTAVSQTPKYLVTQMGNDKSIKCEQNLGHDTMYWYKQDSKKFLKIMFSYNNKELIINETVPNRFSPKSPDKAHLNLHINSLELGDSAVYFCASSQKGGLYGYTFGSGTRLTVV.

This chain links TRBV6-2 or TRBV6-3 with TRBJ2-1, with TRBD2 as a possible D gene (6 bases). The end of the DNA fits TRBJ2-7 better, so the J call may be wrong. The length of the CDR3 is 16 residues. CDR1 and CDR2 (germline): MNHEY, SVGEGT. Here the CDR3 reads CASSSAEGPTYNEQYF. In nucleotides, the CDR3 is TGTGCCAGCAGTAGCGCGGAGGGTCCAACCTACAATGAGCAGTACTTC.

This clonotype was picked up a small number of times. The chain combines TRBV20-1 with TRBJ2-5, with TRBD2 matching over 9 bases. V dropped 7 bases and J dropped 4; count of bases not matched to a gene: 13. Germline V gene data show CDR1 as DFQATT and CDR2 as SNEGSKA (reference sequence). The CDR3 contains 15 residues. In nucleotides, the CDR3 is TGCAGTGGGAGAGCGGGGGGCCAGGAGTTAGAGACCCAGTACTTC. This encodes CSGRAGGQELETQYF.

For this clonotype: Mismatch with germline at one junction end may stem from a read error. The chain employs TRBV6-4 and TRBJ1-5; 7 nucleotides agree with TRBD1. Germline V CDR1 and CDR2: MRHNA, SNTAGT. The CDR3 is 18 amino acids. This CDR3 reads CASSPPKQKGASNQSQHF. Written as DNA, the CDR3 is TGTGCCAGCAGTCCACCAAAACAAAAGGGGGCAAGCAATCAGTCCCAGCATTTT.

The rearrangement uses TRBV9 and TRBJ2-5; 7 positions agree with TRBD2. Germline CDR1 is SGDLS and CDR2 is YYNGEE. The junction had 13 bases not matched to a gene; V was cut back by 7 bases and J by 4 bases. This CDR3 spans 15 amino acids. The CDR3 loop is CASRPGTTPGETQYF. The CDR3 DNA is TGTGCCAGCCGCCCAGGGACTACCCCGGGAGAGACCCAGTACTTC.

At least ten counts were recorded for this clonotype. The chain has TRBV7-2 and TRBJ2-7, with 7 bases lining up with TRBD1. The CDR3 is made up of 14 amino acids. Germline CDR1 reads SGHTA; CDR2 reads FQGNSA. J lost 1 base, V lost 7 bases, and 7 bases had no gene match. The CDR3 sequence: CASTPGTASYEQYF. CDR3 DNA: TGTGCCAGCACCCCCGGGACAGCTTCCTACGAGCAGTACTTC.

V is TRBV4-3 and J is TRBJ1-6, with TRBD1 identical over 7 bases. The CDR3 loop spans 19 amino acids. CDR1 LGHNA and CDR2 YSLEER come from the germline V gene. With 0 bases clipped from V and 0 bases from J, the junction kept 8 bases outside the gene matches. The CDR3 DNA reads TGCGCCAGCAGCCAAGATCCCACAGGGGTCGGCTCCTATAATTCACCCCTCCACTTT. It translates to CASSQDPTGVGSYNSPLHF.

CDR3 sequence reads: CASSAVLGQESYEQYF. CDR3 DNA sequence: TGTGCCAGCAGCGCCGTTCTGGGACAGGAGTCCTACGAGCAGTACTTC. The chain is built from TRBV7-9 and TRBJ2-7; 8 bases are a match to TRBD1. This CDR3 region has 16 residues. The ends lost 5 bases at V and 1 base at J; junction bases unmatched: 10. Germline V gene lookup returns CDR1 SEHNR and CDR2 FQNEAQ (reference sequence). Full variable domain (remainder filled in from reference TRBV7-9 and TRBJ2-7): DTGVSQNPRHKITKRGQNVTFRCDPISEHNRLYWYRQTLGQGPEFLTYFQNEAQLEKSRLLSDRFSAERPKGSFSTLEIQRTEQGDSAMYLCASSAVLGQESYEQYFGPGTRLTVT.

CDR3 bases: TGTGCCAGCAGGCCCTTTTTGAACACTGAAGCTTTCTTT. This encodes CASRPFLNTEAFF. The V and J genes are TRBV28 and TRBJ1-1; D unclear. V shed 6 bases and J shed 0 bases, with 8 bases lying between them. CDR1 is MDHEN and CDR2 is SYDVKM in the germline V gene. There are 13 residues in the CDR3.

This clonotype was seen more than once but under ten times. V is TRBV4-2 and J is TRBJ2-6, with a weak D call TRBD1 (6 bases). The germline CDR1 and CDR2 sequences are LGHNA and YNFKEQ. The V gene lost 4 bases and the J gene lost 3 bases, with 13 bases spanning the gap. The CDR3 sequence is 16 residues long. The CDR3 DNA reads TGTGCCAGCAGCCCCCGACAGGTTGGTGGGGCCAACGTCCTGACTTTC. Protein product: CASSPRQVGGANVLTF.

The V and J genes are TRBV28 and TRBJ2-5; D gene ambiguous. The CDR3 extends over 14 amino acids. The germline V gene has CDR1 MDHEN and CDR2 SYDVKM. The ends were cut back, 2 bases at V and 11 bases at J, with 18 bases in the middle. The CDR3, as DNA: TGTGCCAGCAGTTTAGCCGGGTCAGGACCGAGACAGTACTTC. It encodes CASSLAGSGPRQYF.

The genes are TRBV18 and TRBJ2-7, with D maybe TRBD1 (5 bases). Germline CDR1 is KGHSH and CDR2 is LQKENI. The V end was cut by 3 bases, the J end by 7 bases, with 13 bases between. The CDR3 runs to 13 residues. The CDR3 sequence: CASSPRGPEEQYF. CDR3 sequence (DNA): TGTGCCAGCTCACCTAGGGGTCCGGAAGAGCAGTACTTC.

This chain links TRBV9 with TRBJ1-4; weak D call: TRBD1 (5 bases). This CDR3 spans 14 amino acids. The V and J ends lost 0 bases and 8 bases respectively, with 11 bases between them. Germline V gene data show CDR1 as SGDLS and CDR2 as YYNGEE. The CDR3 sequence is CASSVGQRGEKLFF. The CDR3 DNA sequence: TGTGCCAGCAGCGTAGGACAGCGAGGGGAAAAACTGTTTTTT.

A word on this clonotype: A much larger clonotype is one base distant, so this may be a read error. The V call is TRBV20-1, the J call TRBJ2-5; D is perhaps TRBD1 (6 bases). Looked up from germline, CDR1 is DFQATT and CDR2 is SNEGSKA (reference sequence). V was shortened by 0 bases and J by 11 bases, with 22 bases between the two germline ends. This CDR3 is built from 15 residues. CDR3 sequence (DNA): TGCAGTGCTAGAGAAACAAGACAGGCGTGGAATGAGCAGTACTTC. Translated, it gives CSARETRQAWNEQYF.

V and J are TRBV6-4 and TRBJ2-2; D gene ambiguous. The germline V gene encodes CDR1 MRHNA and CDR2 SNTAGT. This CDR3 is 13 amino acids long. Trimming removed 7 bases at V and 4 bases at J, with 10 bases between. CDR3 DNA: TGTGCCAGCAACAATCCGGGCACCGGGGAGCTGTTTTTT. The encoded protein is CASNNPGTGELFF.

This clonotype occurred a few times. This chain connects TRBV4-2 to TRBJ2-1; D may be TRBD1 or TRBD2 (6 bases each). V was shortened by 1 base and J by 0 bases, with 16 bases between the two germline ends. CDR3 length: 18 residues. In germline, CDR1 is LGHNA, CDR2 YNFKEQ. CDR3 in DNA: TGTGCCAGCAGCCAAGTGGGGGGTAGGGGGAGCTCCTACAATGAGCAGTTCTTC. Protein: CASSQVGGRGSSYNEQFF.

The table lists this clonotype with a few counts. The V call is TRBV4-2, the J call TRBJ1-2; no clear D. The germline V gene encodes CDR1 LGHNA and CDR2 YNFKEQ. V lost 2 bases, J lost 0 bases, and 13 bases lay in between. The CDR3 has 16 residues. CDR3 sequence: CASSQSIQLTNYGYTF. Here the CDR3 DNA reads TGTGCCAGCAGCCAATCTATCCAGCTAACTAACTATGGCTACACCTTC.

A few counts support this clonotype. The J gene is TRBJ2-3, the V gene TRBV6-5; 8 bases agree with TRBD2. The CDR3 loop spans 15 amino acids. Trimming at V came to 6 bases and at J to 1 base, leaving 6 bases not matched to a gene. From germline, CDR1 is MNHEY and CDR2 SVGAGI. CDR3 residues: CASRSYSGGTDTQYF. Here the CDR3 DNA reads TGTGCCAGCAGGTCCTATAGCGGGGGCACAGATACGCAGTATTTT.

The chain has TRBV27 and TRBJ2-1; 7 bases fit TRBD1. Germline CDR1 reads MNHEY; CDR2 reads SMNVEV (reference sequence). V was pared by 6 bases and J by 5 bases, with 13 bases of the junction left unmatched. The CDR3 covers 16 residues. This chain's CDR3 is CASSRYRGSLHNEQFF. CDR3 in DNA: TGTGCCAGCAGCCGTTACAGGGGTTCCCTCCACAATGAGCAGTTCTTC.

This clonotype was seen only a few times. The chain combines TRBV28 with TRBJ2-1; the D is unclear. This CDR3 region has 15 residues. The germline CDR1 and CDR2 sequences are MDHEN and SYDVKM. V shed 3 bases and J shed 3 bases, with 12 bases lying between them. CDR3 DNA: TGTGCCAGCAGTTTTTATCGGCCCGGCTACAATGAGCAGTTCTTC. Translating gives CASSFYRPGYNEQFF.

This clonotype showed up just a few times. The rearrangement uses TRBV27 and TRBJ2-7; D is perhaps TRBD2 (5 bases). This CDR3 comprises 14 residues. Trimming removed 6 bases from V and 2 bases from J, with 14 bases in between. In germline, CDR1 is MNHEY, CDR2 SMNVEV (reference sequence). CDR3 nucleotide sequence: TGTGCCAGCAGGAGGGCTACAGCAACCTACGAGCAGTACTTC. Its protein is CASRRATATYEQYF.

The chain employs TRBV6-2 or TRBV6-3 and TRBJ2-3; possibly TRBD2 for D (6 bases). The CDR3 length is 16 residues. Trimming took off 0 bases at V and 4 bases at J, with 14 bases between the two ends. Germline assignment: CDR1 MNHEY and CDR2 SVGEGT. CDR3 DNA: TGTGCCAGCAGTTACTCCCCGGGGACTGTACCAGATACGCAGTATTTT. Its protein product is CASSYSPGTVPDTQYF.

This clonotype showed up just a few times. The V and J genes are TRBV12-3 or TRBV12-4 and TRBJ2-5; unclear D gene. The end of the DNA fits TRBJ2-7 better, so the J call may be wrong. This CDR3 is built from 15 residues. The CDR3 reads CASSLGGLLAYEQYF. The CDR3 DNA is TGTGCCAGCAGTTTAGGTGGGCTTCTCGCCTACGAGCAGTACTTC.

The gene calls are TRBV7-9 and TRBJ1-2, with D maybe TRBD1 (5 bases). V shed 6 bases and J shed 4 bases, with 15 bases lying between them. Germline CDR1 SEHNR, CDR2 FQNEAQ (reference sequence). CDR3 length equals 14 residues. The CDR3 sequence is CASRDSGDSYGYTF. CDR3 DNA: TGTGCCAGCAGGGATTCGGGGGATAGCTATGGCTACACCTTC.

This clonotype appeared many times. J is TRBJ2-3 and V is TRBV6-6; a weak D match, TRBD1 (5 bases). Germline CDR1 is MNHNY and CDR2 is SVGAGI (reference sequence). CDR3 size: 13 residues. The V end lost 4 bases, the J end lost 4 bases, and 9 bases lay between the germline ends. In nucleotides, the CDR3 is TGTGCCAGCAGTTCAGGGTACCCAGATACGCAGTATTTT. It is translated as CASSSGYPDTQYF.